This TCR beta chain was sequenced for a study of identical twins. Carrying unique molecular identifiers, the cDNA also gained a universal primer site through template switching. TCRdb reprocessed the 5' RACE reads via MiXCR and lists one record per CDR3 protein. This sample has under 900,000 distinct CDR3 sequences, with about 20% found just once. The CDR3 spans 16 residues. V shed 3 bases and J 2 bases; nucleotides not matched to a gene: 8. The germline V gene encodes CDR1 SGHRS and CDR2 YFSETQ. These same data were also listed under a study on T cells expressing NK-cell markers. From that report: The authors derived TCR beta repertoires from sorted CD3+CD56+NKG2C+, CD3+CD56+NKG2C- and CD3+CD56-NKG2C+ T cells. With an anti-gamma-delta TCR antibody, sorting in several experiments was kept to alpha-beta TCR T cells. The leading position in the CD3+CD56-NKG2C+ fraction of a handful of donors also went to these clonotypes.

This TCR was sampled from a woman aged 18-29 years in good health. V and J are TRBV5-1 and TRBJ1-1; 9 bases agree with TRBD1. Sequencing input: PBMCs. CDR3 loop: CASSSPGGQGNTEAFF. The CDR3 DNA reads TGCGCCAGCAGCTCGCCGGGGGGACAGGGAAACACTGAAGCTTTCTTT.